The 30 T cell receptor beta chains given below trace back to one sample, sequenced in a study of blood T cell repertoires in COVID-19. This table comes from immunoSEQ multiplex PCR, and its TCRdb copy is limited to in-frame clones, with some not included. The sample lists some 25,000 clones; 65% to 85% were seen once. Sequencing was carried out using peripheral blood. These TCRs come from a man aged 50-60 years with active or convalescent COVID-19.

A single count supports this clone. The CDR3 here is CASSSRTQGNTIYF. The CDR3 DNA reads TGTGCCAGTAGTTCCAGGACACAAGGAAACACCATATATTTT. The chain combines TRBV19 with TRBJ1-3, with TRBD1 as a possible D gene (5 bases). Germline values: CDR1 LNHDA, CDR2 SQIVND (reference sequence). The CDR3 has 14 residues. V shed 5 bases and J shed 4 bases, with 12 bases lying between them.

The chain links TRBV9 to TRBJ2-3; a possible D gene is TRBD1 (6 bases). The CDR3 is 15 residues long. Deletions cut 5 bases from V and 2 bases from J, with 15 bases between. CDR1 is SGDLS, CDR2 YYNGEE, per germline. CDR3 coding DNA: TGTGCCAGCAGGAGAAGTGGGGACAACACAGATACGCAGTATTTT. The encoded protein is CASRRSGDNTDTQYF.

This clone was recorded once. The rearrangement joins TRBV4-1 to TRBJ2-1; 9 bases align to TRBD2. Germline-derived CDR1 and CDR2 are MGHRA and YSYEKL. The CDR3 contains 15 residues. With 4 bases clipped from V and 5 bases from J, the junction kept 6 bases outside the gene matches. The CDR3 DNA reads TGCGCCAGCAGCCTCCGGGGACTAGCAAACAATGAGCAGTTCTTC. Its protein is CASSLRGLANNEQFF.

The sample holds a few counts of this clone. The chain combines TRBV5-4 with TRBJ2-2, with D tentatively TRBD2 (5 bases). The CDR3 runs 15 residues. V lost 4 bases, J lost 6 bases, and 16 bases lay in between. CDR1 is SGHNT and CDR2 is YYREEE in the germline V gene (reference sequence). CDR3 nucleotides: TGTGCCAGCAGCCGACCTACTAGAGAGGCCGGGGAGCTGTTTTTT. Translated: CASSRPTREAGELFF.

This clone was counted a single time. The rearrangement links TRBV5-4 to TRBJ1-5; no definite D call. Germline CDR1 reads SGHNT; CDR2 reads YYREEE (reference sequence). Trimming pared 7 bases from V and 4 bases from J, leaving 18 bases between. The CDR3 has 15 residues. CDR3 sequence: CASSREGSRNQPQHF. CDR3 nucleotide sequence: TGTGCCAGCTCCCGGGAGGGTAGCCGAAATCAGCCCCAGCATTTT.

The rearrangement uses TRBV29-1 and TRBJ1-5; D possibly corresponds to TRBD1 (6 bases). V gave up 6 bases and J gave up 3 bases, with 9 bases separating them. The germline V gene encodes CDR1 SQVTM and CDR2 ANQGSEA. This CDR3 comprises 12 residues. The CDR3 loop is CSVGQNNQPQHF. The CDR3 nucleotides read TGCAGCGTCGGACAGAACAATCAGCCCCAGCATTTT.

The chain carries TRBV5-1 and TRBJ2-2, with 8 bases lining up with TRBD1. There are 14 residues in the CDR3. Germline V gene lookup returns CDR1 SGHRS and CDR2 YFSETQ. V lost 4 bases, J lost 4 bases, and 3 bases stayed unmatched. Here the CDR3 reads CASSPDRGTGELFF. In DNA, the CDR3 is TGCGCCAGCAGCCCCGACAGGGGCACCGGGGAGCTGTTTTTT. Supplemented by reference TRBV5-1 and TRBJ2-2, the full variable domain reads KAGVTQTPRYLIKTRGQQVTLSCSPISGHRSVSWYQQTPGQGLQFLFEYFSETQRNKGNFPGRFSGRQFSNSRSEMNVSTLELGDSALYLCASSPDRGTGELFFGEGSRLTVL.

This chain's CDR3 is CASSSGLAVNEQFF. For the CDR3, the DNA is TGTGCCAGCAGCTCGGGACTAGCGGTTAATGAGCAGTTCTTC. The chain couples TRBV7-8 to TRBJ2-1, with TRBD2 identical over 11 bases. Per the germline V gene, CDR1 is SGHVS and CDR2 is FQNEAQ. V shed 4 bases, J shed 7 bases, and the junction held 3 bases outside the gene matches. The CDR3 covers 14 residues.

This chain links TRBV5-1 with TRBJ1-6, with D possibly being TRBD1 (6 bases). This CDR3 comprises 15 residues. Between the trimmed V and J ends, which lost 2 bases and 7 bases, there was a span of 13 bases. Per germline, CDR1 SGHRS and CDR2 YFSETQ. CDR3 in DNA: TGCGCCAGCAGCTTTTTGGGACACCAGAATTCACCCCTCCACTTT. It is translated as CASSFLGHQNSPLHF.

This chain uses TRBV29-1 with TRBJ2-2; perhaps TRBD1 as D (6 bases). V lost 4 bases and J 4 bases, leaving 13 bases between the germline ends. Germline values: CDR1 SQVTM, CDR2 ANQGSEA. CDR3 length: 14 amino acids. The CDR3 coding sequence is TGCAGCGTTGGAGCAGGGGCTGGCACCGGGGAGCTGTTTTTT. Translating it yields CSVGAGAGTGELFF.

The CDR3 reads CSAIGLYGYTF. In DNA, the CDR3 is TGCAGTGCTATAGGACTCTATGGCTACACCTTC. The V call is TRBV20-1, the J call TRBJ1-2; D unclear. Per germline, CDR1 DFQATT and CDR2 SNEGSKA (reference sequence). CDR3 length: 11 residues. Trimming shortened V by 4 bases and J by 4 bases, and 7 bases separated the two germline ends.

The genes are TRBV28 and TRBJ1-6; 12 bases are a match to TRBD1. Germline lookup yields CDR1 MDHEN and CDR2 SYDVKM. This CDR3 spans 18 amino acids. V gave up 6 bases and J gave up 9 bases; unmatched junction bases: 15. The CDR3 here is CASRPPGQGAAWGSPLHF. The CDR3 region has the DNA TGTGCCAGCAGACCCCCGGGACAGGGGGCGGCGTGGGGTTCACCCCTCCACTTT. Full variable domain (rest looked up from reference TRBV28 and TRBJ1-6): DVKVTQSSRYLVKRTGEKVFLECVQDMDHENMFWYRQDPGLGLRLIYFSYDVKMKEKGDIPEGYSVSREKKERFSLILESASTNQTSMYLCASRPPGQGAAWGSPLHFGNGTRLTVT.

This sequence joins TRBV5-8 and TRBJ2-7; unclear D gene. CDR3 length equals 14 residues. From germline, CDR1 is SGHTS and CDR2 YDEGEE. V dropped 5 bases and J dropped 1 base, with 13 bases sitting between them. The CDR3 DNA sequence: TGTGCCAGCAGGGAATTTCGGGTTTCCTACGAGCAGTACTTC. Its protein is CASREFRVSYEQYF.

This clone appeared once. The J gene is TRBJ2-2, the V gene TRBV9; TRBD2 is a possible D gene (6 bases). This CDR3 has 13 amino acids. V was pared by 3 bases and J by 7 bases, with 10 bases between. The germline V gene encodes CDR1 SGDLS and CDR2 YYNGEE. CDR3 nucleotides: TGTGCCAGCAGCGGCCGGACTATCGGGGAGCTGTTTTTT. Protein sequence: CASSGRTIGELFF.

This chain connects TRBV2 to TRBJ1-2; possibly TRBD1 for D (6 bases). CDR3 size: 11 residues. Germline V CDR1 and CDR2: SNHLY, FYNNEI. Trimming cost V 10 bases and J 7 bases, with 13 bases left between them. The CDR3 region has the DNA TGTGCCATCACAGGGAAGCGTGGCTACACCTTC. Residues: CAITGKRGYTF.

The rearrangement uses TRBV21-1 and TRBJ2-7; TRBD1 reflects the table's D call only, with no check against the DNA. TRBV21-1 is noted as a pseudogene. The CDR3 has 16 residues. This chain's CDR3 is CASHLETDALIYEQYF. CDR3 DNA: TGTGCCAGCCACTTAGAGACAGACGCCCTAATTTACGAGCAGTACTTC.

The chain employs TRBV24-1 and TRBJ2-1; TRBD2 matches 15 bases. The CDR3 extends over 19 amino acids. Germline V gives CDR1 KGHDR, CDR2 SFDVKD. V gave up 0 bases and J gave up 3 bases; unmatched junction bases: 5. The CDR3 reads CATSDLSPGLAGGYNEQFF. The CDR3 nucleotides read TGTGCCACCAGTGATTTGAGCCCGGGACTAGCGGGAGGCTACAATGAGCAGTTCTTC.

This chain connects TRBV14 to TRBJ2-1, with 9 bases lining up with TRBD2. The length of the CDR3 is 13 residues. The V and J ends lost 1 base and 10 bases, in that order; junction bases with no gene match: 2. The germline CDR1 and CDR2 sequences are SGHDN and FVKESK. The CDR3 DNA follows: TGTGCCAGCAGCCAAGTTGCGGGAGGGGAGCAGTTCTTC. It codes for CASSQVAGGEQFF.

This sequence joins TRBV27 and TRBJ1-1; 8 bases match TRBD1. The germline gives CDR1 MNHEY, CDR2 SMNVEV (reference sequence). Trimming at V came to 4 bases and at J to 5 bases, leaving 9 bases not matched to a gene. The CDR3 has 15 residues. The CDR3 reads CASSSLRGPGTEAFF. In nucleotides, the CDR3 is TGTGCCAGCAGTTCACTCAGGGGGCCCGGGACTGAAGCTTTCTTT.

The CDR3 nucleotides are TGCGCCAGCAGCCAAGAGAGGCCTAGCGATACGCAGTATTTT. Its translation: CASSQERPSDTQYF. V is TRBV4-1 and J is TRBJ2-3; possible D gene TRBD2, 5 bases. The germline V gene has CDR1 MGHRA and CDR2 YSYEKL. Trimming pared 0 bases from V and 6 bases from J, leaving 10 bases between. The CDR3 is 14 residues long.

This chain joins TRBV5-6 and TRBJ2-1, with 7 positions matching TRBD1. Trimming cost V 4 bases and J 8 bases; bases outside gene matches: 6. Germline CDR1 and CDR2: SGHDT and YYEEEE. CDR3 length: 13 residues. Written as DNA, the CDR3 is TGTGCCAGCAGCACATACAGGGGCTATGAGCAGTTCTTC. This translates into CASSTYRGYEQFF.

The chain uses TRBV19 and TRBJ2-7, with 9 bases identical to TRBD1. The CDR3 loop spans 14 amino acids. With 3 bases clipped from V and 7 bases from J, the junction kept 7 bases outside the gene matches. Germline V lookup: CDR1 LNHDA, CDR2 SQIVND (reference sequence). The CDR3: CASSILGQGGEQYF. CDR3 DNA sequence: TGTGCCAGTAGTATTCTGGGACAGGGAGGAGAGCAGTACTTC.

V gene TRBV12-3 or TRBV12-4 combines with J gene TRBJ1-6, with TRBD1 matching over 7 bases. The V and J ends lost 6 bases and 8 bases, in that order; junction bases with no gene match: 4. The CDR3 has 13 amino acids. In DNA, the CDR3 is TGTGCCAGCAGAGAGACAGGGTATTCACCCCTCCACTTT. Translated: CASRETGYSPLHF.

This clone occurred a few times. V and J are TRBV20-1 and TRBJ1-2; weak D call: TRBD1 (5 bases). The V gene's germline CDR1 is DFQATT and CDR2 SNEGSKA (reference sequence). V shed 3 bases and J shed 2 bases, with 10 bases lying between them. CDR3 length equals 13 residues. DNA for the CDR3: TGCAGTGCTAGTCAGGGTGGCAACTATGGCTACACCTTC. Translated, it gives CSASQGGNYGYTF.

The chain uses TRBV10-2 and TRBJ2-1; 10 positions agree with TRBD2. CDR3 length: 13 residues. V gave up 7 bases and J gave up 5 bases; unmatched junction bases: 2. The V gene's germline CDR1 is WSHSY and CDR2 SAAADI. The CDR3 is CASTGLADNEQFF. The CDR3 DNA reads TGCGCCAGCACCGGACTAGCGGACAATGAGCAGTTCTTC.

This chain links TRBV18 with TRBJ2-1; no reliable D call. The germline V gene has CDR1 KGHSH and CDR2 LQKENI. The V and J ends lost 6 bases and 6 bases respectively, with 21 bases between them. CDR3 length: 16 amino acids. CDR3 bases: TGTGCCAGCTCGGCATTTGGCAGAGGCGTACGCAATGAGCAGTTCTTC. Translating gives CASSAFGRGVRNEQFF.

The chain uses TRBV5-4 and TRBJ2-2, with 10 bases identical to TRBD1. The CDR3 length is 15 residues. The V and J ends lost 3 bases and 5 bases, in that order; junction bases with no gene match: 4. Germline-derived CDR1 and CDR2 are SGHNT and YYREEE (reference sequence). CDR3 in DNA: TGTGCCAGCAGCTCCAGACAGGGGGCAACCGGGGAGCTGTTTTTT. Residues: CASSSRQGATGELFF.

The chain uses TRBV9 and TRBJ1-6; D is perhaps TRBD1 (5 bases). V was pared by 0 bases and J by 0 bases, with 10 bases between. The CDR3 runs 17 residues. Germline loops: CDR1 SGDLS, CDR2 YYNGEE. This CDR3 is CASSVAGADSYNSPLHF. The CDR3 nucleotides are TGTGCCAGCAGCGTAGCTGGGGCCGACTCCTATAATTCACCCCTCCACTTT.

J is TRBJ2-5 and V is TRBV7-2; 7 bases are shared with TRBD2. Germline V gene lookup returns CDR1 SGHTA and CDR2 FQGNSA. The CDR3 is made up of 15 amino acids. With V trimmed by 0 bases and J by 4 bases, 5 bases remained unmatched. Written as DNA, the CDR3 is TGTGCCAGCAGCTTAGCTCGGACGGGAGGAGAGACCCAGTACTTC. Its translation: CASSLARTGGETQYF. Filled out from reference TRBV7-2 and TRBJ2-5, the complete variable domain reads GAGVSQSPSNKVTEKGKDVELRCDPISGHTALYWYRQSLGQGLEFLIYFQGNSAPDKSGLPSDRFSAERTGGSVSTLTIQRTQQEDSAVYLCASSLARTGGETQYFGPGTRLLVL.

This clone was seen a handful of times. The CDR3 region is CASSPIRQDDEQFF. The CDR3 DNA sequence: TGTGCCAGCAGTCCAATTCGACAGGACGATGAGCAGTTCTTC. This chain joins TRBV27 and TRBJ2-1, with D possibly being TRBD1 (6 bases). CDR1 MNHEY and CDR2 SMNVEV come from the germline V gene (reference sequence). V dropped 5 bases and J dropped 8 bases, with 16 bases sitting between them. The CDR3 consists of 14 residues.